The rows below give T cell receptor beta chains drawn from one sample of a study of blood T cell repertoires in COVID-19. The assay was immunoSEQ multiplex PCR, and TCRdb's table has in-frame clones only and misses some. The sample has approximately 45,000 clones; about 90% are singletons. The sequenced sample consisted of peripheral blood. The receptors were gathered from a human donor in a cohort sampled during active COVID-19. Both conserved end residues are part of each CDR3. A D gene is named only where the DNA matches it firmly. A clone size is listed for some rows: how often the clone was seen (once, few, many), or a class if it is expanded.

v_gene,d_gene,abundance,j_gene,CDR3aa,CDR3nt
TRBV4-3,-,-,TRBJ1-1,CASSQKGVTEAFF,TGCGCCAGCAGCCAAAAGGGAGTCACTGAAGCTTTCTTT
TRBV5-6,TRBD1,once,TRBJ2-3,CASSRSPGQVTDTQYF,TGTGCCAGCAGCCGTTCTCCGGGACAGGTTACAGATACGCAGTATTTT
TRBV7-6,-,-,TRBJ2-5,CASSLVGVTDRAYLETQYF,TGTGCCAGCAGCTTAGTCGGAGTGACAGACCGTGCTTACCTGGAGACCCAGTACTTC
TRBV6-5,-,once,TRBJ2-7,CASRTGSYEQYF,TGTGCCAGCAGAACGGGGAGCTACGAGCAGTACTTC
TRBV7-8,TRBD1,-,TRBJ1-2,CASSGGQGNYGYTF,TGTGCCAGCAGCGGGGGACAGGGGAACTATGGCTACACCTTC
TRBV5-4,TRBD1,-,TRBJ2-7,CASSWTQQGGYEQYF,TGTGCCAGCAGCTGGACACAACAGGGGGGCTACGAGCAGTACTTC
TRBV5-1,-,-,TRBJ1-4,CASSLVPGAGEKLFF,TGCGCCAGCAGCTTGGTTCCGGGAGCGGGTGAAAAACTGTTTTTT
TRBV19,-,-,TRBJ1-1,CASSIGLPRVEAFF,TGTGCCAGTAGTATAGGACTACCGAGGGTCGAAGCTTTCTTT
TRBV3-1/TRBV3-2,-,-,TRBJ1-1,CASSHMRDTEAFF,TGTGCCAGCAGCCACATGAGGGACACTGAAGCTTTCTTT
TRBV2,TRBD2,-,TRBJ2-5,CAGRWGGETQYF,TGTGCCGGTCGATGGGGGGGAGAGACCCAGTACTTC
TRBV3-1/TRBV3-2,TRBD2,-,TRBJ2-5,CASSQDPGLASETQYF,TGTGCCAGCAGCCAAGACCCGGGACTAGCGTCAGAGACCCAGTACTTC
TRBV7-2,TRBD1,-,TRBJ2-7,CASSLRPRGQGSDEQYF,TGTGCCAGCAGCTTACGTCCCCGAGGACAGGGTTCCGACGAGCAGTACTTC
TRBV5-1,-,-,TRBJ1-2,CASRSQESYGYTF,TGCGCCAGCAGATCTCAGGAATCTTATGGCTACACCTTC
TRBV9,-,-,TRBJ2-5,CASSPPWERETQYF,TGTGCCAGCAGCCCACCATGGGAGAGGGAGACCCAGTACTTC
TRBV5-1,TRBD1,-,TRBJ1-5,CASSFSGQGQPQHF,TGCGCCAGCAGCTTCTCGGGACAGGGGCAGCCCCAGCATTTT
TRBV4-1,TRBD1,-,TRBJ1-1,CASSPGQENTEAFF,TGCGCCAGCAGCCCGGGACAGGAGAACACTGAAGCTTTCTTT
TRBV11-2,-,-,TRBJ1-1,CASSLDTWGQENTEAFF,TGTGCCAGCAGCTTAGATACTTGGGGACAAGAGAACACTGAAGCTTTCTTT
TRBV4-3,TRBD1,-,TRBJ1-3,CASKTGRWSGNTIYF,TGCGCCAGTAAGACAGGGAGGTGGTCTGGAAACACCATATATTTT
TRBV7-9,TRBD1,-,TRBJ2-4,CASSPWTGGESKNIQYF,TGTGCCAGCAGCCCCTGGACAGGGGGCGAATCCAAAAACATTCAGTACTTC
TRBV9,TRBD2,-,TRBJ2-1,CASSPLTTSGGSSNDYNEQFF,TGTGCCAGCAGCCCCCTGACGACTAGCGGGGGATCCTCGAACGACTACAATGAGCAGTTCTTC
TRBV30,-,-,TRBJ2-5,CAWRFGETQYF,TGTGCCTGGAGGTTCGGGGAGACCCAGTACTTC
TRBV7-9,-,-,TRBJ1-2,CASSANPGAGYTF,TGTGCCAGCAGCGCAAACCCAGGGGCTGGCTACACCTTC
TRBV7-2,TRBD1,-,TRBJ2-7,CASSRTGGSYEQYF,TGTGCCAGCAGCAGGACAGGGGGTTCCTACGAGCAGTACTTC
TRBV30,-,-,TRBJ1-1,CAWSVRWRREGPNTEAFF,TGTGCCTGGAGTGTAAGGTGGCGGCGGGAGGGGCCTAACACTGAAGCTTTCTTT
TRBV11-3,-,-,TRBJ1-3,CASSLGRGYTIYF,TGTGCCAGCAGCTTAGGTCGGGGATACACCATATATTTT
TRBV7-2,TRBD1,-,TRBJ2-1,CASSSDRGSDEQFF,TGTGCCAGCAGCTCGGACAGGGGATCCGATGAGCAGTTCTTC